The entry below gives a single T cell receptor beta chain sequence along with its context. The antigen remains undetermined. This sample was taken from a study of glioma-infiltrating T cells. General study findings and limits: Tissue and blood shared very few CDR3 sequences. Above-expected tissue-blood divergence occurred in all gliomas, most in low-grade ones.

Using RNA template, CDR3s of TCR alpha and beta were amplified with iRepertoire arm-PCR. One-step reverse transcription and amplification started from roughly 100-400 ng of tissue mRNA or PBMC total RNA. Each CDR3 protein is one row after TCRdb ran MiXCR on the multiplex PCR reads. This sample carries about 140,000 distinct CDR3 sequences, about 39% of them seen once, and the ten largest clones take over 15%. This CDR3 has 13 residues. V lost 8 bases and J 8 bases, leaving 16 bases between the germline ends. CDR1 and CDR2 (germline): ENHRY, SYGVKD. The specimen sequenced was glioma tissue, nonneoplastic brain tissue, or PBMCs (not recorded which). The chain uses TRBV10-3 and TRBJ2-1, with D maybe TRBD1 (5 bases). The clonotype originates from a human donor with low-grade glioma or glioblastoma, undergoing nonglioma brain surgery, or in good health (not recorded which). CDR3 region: CAISGRQGYEQFF. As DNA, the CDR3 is TGTGCCATCTCCGGCCGCCAGGGTTATGAGCAGTTCTTC.